This T cell receptor (beta chain) was recorded in a study of early T cells in non-severe SARS-CoV-2 infection. This clonotype turned up a few times. Its matching antigen is unknown. CDR3 length equals 14 residues. Germline loops: CDR1 KGHDR, CDR2 SFDVKD. V lost 4 bases to trimming and J lost 6 bases, with 12 bases between them. TCRdb recomputed calls from the 5' RACE reads with MiXCR, one row per CDR3 protein. The table records 32,000 or so distinct CDR3 sequences, about 5.8% of them present only once. Study results and limitations: Clonotype matching in VDJdb favored anti-spike CD8 responses and did not capture private and CD4 specificities.

Sequencing was carried out using whole blood. The V call is TRBV24-1, the J call TRBJ2-1; possibly TRBD2 for D (5 bases). This clonotype was obtained from an adult who was a healthcare worker with PCR-confirmed SARS-CoV-2 infection or an uninfected control (not recorded which). The CDR3 nucleotides read TGTGCCACCAGTGACCGACTATTCTCCAATGAGCAGTTCTTC. Translated: CATSDRLFSNEQFF.